This TCR beta chain was identified during a study of cytomegalovirus exposure and HLA in healthy donors. V shed 1 base, J shed 10 bases, and the junction held 4 bases outside the gene matches. Looked up from germline, CDR1 is SGHRS and CDR2 is YFSETQ. This CDR3 spans 13 amino acids. This PCR relied on a set of 60 Vbeta primers and 13 Jbeta primers. Generated by immunoSEQ multiplex PCR, the TCRdb table keeps only in-frame clones and is missing some. The data contain 62,000 or so clones, about 87% of them singletons. Sequencing input: PBMCs. The chain uses TRBV5-1 and TRBJ2-7; 11 bases are shared with TRBD1. The TCR comes from a man younger than 35 in good health and CMV-seronegative. The CDR3 region is CASSLSGQGAQYF. CDR3 sequence (DNA): TGCGCCAGCAGCTTGTCAGGACAGGGGGCTCAGTACTTC.